This section outlines one T cell receptor beta chain sequence together with its context. Its antigen is not identified. This record comes from a study of regulatory T cells in long-lasting Graves disease. With iRepertoire HTBI primers and Arm-PCR of CDR3 regions, TCR beta libraries were built. TCRdb fed the multiplex PCR reads into MiXCR, producing one record per CDR3 protein. The sample lists about 470,000 distinct CDR3 sequences; roughly 20% were seen once. The time point: persistent/refractory GD, antithyroid drugs over 5 years with positive TRAb. The TCR library used RNA extracted from PBMCs. It was an endocrinology department in Xi'an, China, that provided the patients. Study observations and caveats: Newly diagnosed disease favored TRBV20-1 and TRBJ2-1 over persistent disease. TCR diversity in persistent Graves' patients was below that of newly diagnosed ones.

CDR3 length: 15 residues. V gave up 5 bases and J gave up 1 base, with 12 bases separating them. The germline CDR1 and CDR2 sequences are LNHDA and SQIVND (reference sequence). The source of this sequence is a female donor with Graves disease. This chain links TRBV19 with TRBJ1-5, with D maybe TRBD1 (6 bases). Source: peripheral blood mononuclear cells (PBMCs), taken when the disease was refractory, from a patient treated with antithyroid drugs. The CDR3 DNA is TGTGCCAGTAGTGAACAGGGACGCAGCAATCAGCCCCAGCATTTT. This gives the protein CASSEQGRSNQPQHF. The whole variable domain, filled in from reference TRBV19 and TRBJ1-5, reads DGGITQSPKYLFRKEGQNVTLSCEQNLNHDAMYWYRQDPGQGLRLIYYSQIVNDFQKGDIAEGYSVSREKKESFPLTVTSAQKNPTAFYLCASSEQGRSNQPQHFGDGTRLSIL.